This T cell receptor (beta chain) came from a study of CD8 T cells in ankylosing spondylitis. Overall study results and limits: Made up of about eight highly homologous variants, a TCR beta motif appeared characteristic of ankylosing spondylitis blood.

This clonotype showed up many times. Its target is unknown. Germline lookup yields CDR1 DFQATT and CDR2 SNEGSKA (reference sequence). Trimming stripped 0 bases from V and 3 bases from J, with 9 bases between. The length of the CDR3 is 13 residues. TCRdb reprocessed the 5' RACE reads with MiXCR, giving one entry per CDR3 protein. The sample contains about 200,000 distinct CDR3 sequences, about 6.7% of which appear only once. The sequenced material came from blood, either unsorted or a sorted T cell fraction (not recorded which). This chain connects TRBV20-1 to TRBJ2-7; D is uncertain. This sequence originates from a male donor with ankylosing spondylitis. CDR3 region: CSARDRYHYEQYF. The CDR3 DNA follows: TGCAGTGCTAGAGACAGATACCACTACGAGCAGTACTTC.